This T cell receptor (beta chain) was retrieved from a study of PD-1 blockade in mismatch repair-deficient tumors. Some clones are missing from TCRdb's copy, which holds only in-frame ones; the method was immunoSEQ multiplex PCR. The table records over 13,000 clones, approximately 80% of them present only once. The CDR3 spans 15 residues. V lost 3 bases to trimming and J lost 1 base, with 7 bases between them. Germline V gene lookup returns CDR1 KGHSH and CDR2 LQKENI. The time point was: roughly 10-day in vitro stimulation with candidate neoantigen peptide 5. Cells were stimulated about 11 days with each of 6 or 7 ELISpot-reactive neoantigens. A no-peptide control culture served as baseline for clone fold changes. On this clone itself: Its antigen remains unknown.

The chain is built from TRBV18 and TRBJ2-6; weak D call: TRBD1 (5 bases). The TCR sequence derives from an adult with mismatch repair-deficient cancer. The sample consisted of cells cultured in vitro, taken from a patient treated with pembrolizumab. The CDR3 bases are TGTGCCAGCTCACCTAGGACATCTGGGGCCAACGTCCTGACTTTC. Encoded protein: CASSPRTSGANVLTF.